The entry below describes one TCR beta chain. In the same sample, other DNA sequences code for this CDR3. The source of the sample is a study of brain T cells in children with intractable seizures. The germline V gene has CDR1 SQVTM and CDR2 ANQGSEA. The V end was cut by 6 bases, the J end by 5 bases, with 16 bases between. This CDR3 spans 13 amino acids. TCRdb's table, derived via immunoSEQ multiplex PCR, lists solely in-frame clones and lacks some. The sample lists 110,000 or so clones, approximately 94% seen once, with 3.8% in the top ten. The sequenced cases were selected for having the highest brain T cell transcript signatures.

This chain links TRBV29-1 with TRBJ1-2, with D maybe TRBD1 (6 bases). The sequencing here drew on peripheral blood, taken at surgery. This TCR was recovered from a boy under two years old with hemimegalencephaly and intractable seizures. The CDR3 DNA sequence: TGCAGCGTGGCCGCAGGGGCGAATTATGGCTACACCTTC. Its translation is CSVAAGANYGYTF.